This TCR beta chain was profiled in a study of human T cells and chemical hapten exposure. Study-level background: Patch tests containing 0.01% DPC, applied to the upper back, were read at 6 days.

As for this clonotype: Its antigen is as yet unknown.

Single cDNA molecules in the library carried unique molecular identifiers attached during preparation. In TCRdb, the RACE reads were re-called with MiXCR into one record per CDR3 protein. Of about 50,000 distinct CDR3 sequences in the sample, 9.5% to 10% are singletons; the top ten hold around 1.6%. Looked up from germline, CDR1 is MDHEN and CDR2 is SYDVKM. This CDR3 has 14 amino acids. V lost 6 bases and J 5 bases, leaving 14 bases between the germline ends. The sample's time point: patch test 2, 6 weeks after DPC sensitization. Treatment described: therapeutic diphenylcyclopropenone sensitization with weekly scalp DPC. From whole blood left unfractionated, total RNA was extracted. Whole-study results and caveats: The number of TCRs over 1 in 1000 frequency stayed unchanged after DPC.

The source is a woman aged 45-65 years with alopecia areata. Some clones in this sample may be carry-over from other donors' samples. The chain combines TRBV28 with TRBJ1-5; D ambiguous. This specimen was whole blood, taken in connection with sensitization to the hapten diphenylcyclopropenone (DPC). The CDR3 nucleotides read TGTGCCAGCAGGCCCGGAAGAAGGGATCAGCCCCAGCATTTT. It specifies CASRPGRRDQPQHF.